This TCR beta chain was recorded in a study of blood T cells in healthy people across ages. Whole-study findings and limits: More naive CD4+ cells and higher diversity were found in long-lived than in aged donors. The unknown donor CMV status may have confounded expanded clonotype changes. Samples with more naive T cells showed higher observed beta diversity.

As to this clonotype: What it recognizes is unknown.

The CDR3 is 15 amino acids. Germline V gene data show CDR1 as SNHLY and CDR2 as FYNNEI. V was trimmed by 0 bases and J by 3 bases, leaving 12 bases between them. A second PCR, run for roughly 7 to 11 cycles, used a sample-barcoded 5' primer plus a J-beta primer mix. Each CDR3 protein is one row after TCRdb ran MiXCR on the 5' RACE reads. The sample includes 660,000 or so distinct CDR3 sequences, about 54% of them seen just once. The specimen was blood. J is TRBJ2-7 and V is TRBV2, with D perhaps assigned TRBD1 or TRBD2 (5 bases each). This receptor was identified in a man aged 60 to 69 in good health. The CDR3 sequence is CASSEAPGRSYEQYF. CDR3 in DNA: TGTGCCAGCAGTGAAGCCCCGGGACGAAGCTACGAGCAGTACTTC.